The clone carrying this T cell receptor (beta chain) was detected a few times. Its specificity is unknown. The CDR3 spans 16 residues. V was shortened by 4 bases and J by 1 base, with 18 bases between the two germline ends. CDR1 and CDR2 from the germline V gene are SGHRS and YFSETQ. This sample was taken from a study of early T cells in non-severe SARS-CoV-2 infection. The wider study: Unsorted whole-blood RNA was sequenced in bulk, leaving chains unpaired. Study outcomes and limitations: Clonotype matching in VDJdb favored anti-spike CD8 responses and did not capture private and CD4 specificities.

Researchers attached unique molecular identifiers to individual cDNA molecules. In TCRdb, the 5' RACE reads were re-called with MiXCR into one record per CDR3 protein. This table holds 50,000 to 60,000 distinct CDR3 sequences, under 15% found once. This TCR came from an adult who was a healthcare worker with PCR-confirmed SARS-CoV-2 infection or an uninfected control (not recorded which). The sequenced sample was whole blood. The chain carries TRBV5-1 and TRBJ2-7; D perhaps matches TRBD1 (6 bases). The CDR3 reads CASSLDSQGGSYEQYF. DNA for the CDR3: TGCGCCAGCAGCCTTGACAGCCAAGGGGGATCCTACGAGCAGTACTTC.